The clone carrying this T cell receptor (beta chain) occurred many times. The antigen remains undetermined. The source of the sample is a study of Graves' ophthalmopathy and Graves' hyperthyroidism. Study in general: In this cohort's terms, stable hyperthyroidism meant no ophthalmopathy by 18 months of follow-up. Study-level results: Blood also held most thyroid clonotypes expanded above 0.001 frequency. Discriminating ophthalmopathy from stable hyperthyroidism, a 13-signature model attained a sensitivity of approximately 85% and a specificity of approximately 81%. At 70.59% sensitivity and 72.22% specificity, the model predicted progression of the ophthalmopathy.

This CDR3 is built from 13 residues. Germline lookup yields CDR1 DFQATT and CDR2 SNEGSKA (reference sequence). The germline V and J ends were trimmed by 7 bases and 2 bases, with 15 bases remaining between them. Researchers took RNA transcripts and amplified TCR beta CDR3 regions from them. First-round RT-PCR relied on HTBI primers, and a second-round multiplex PCR came next. Each CDR3 protein is one row after TCRdb ran MiXCR on the multiplex PCR reads. The table records around 1,000,000 distinct CDR3 sequences, about 35% of them present only once. Sequenced input: peripheral blood or thyroid tissue (not recorded which). This sequence originates from an adult man with Graves' hyperthyroidism. The chain has TRBV20-1 and TRBJ2-7; no definite D call. DNA of the CDR3: TGCAGTGTCGATAGACACAGTACCTACGAGCAGTACTTC. Protein product: CSVDRHSTYEQYF.